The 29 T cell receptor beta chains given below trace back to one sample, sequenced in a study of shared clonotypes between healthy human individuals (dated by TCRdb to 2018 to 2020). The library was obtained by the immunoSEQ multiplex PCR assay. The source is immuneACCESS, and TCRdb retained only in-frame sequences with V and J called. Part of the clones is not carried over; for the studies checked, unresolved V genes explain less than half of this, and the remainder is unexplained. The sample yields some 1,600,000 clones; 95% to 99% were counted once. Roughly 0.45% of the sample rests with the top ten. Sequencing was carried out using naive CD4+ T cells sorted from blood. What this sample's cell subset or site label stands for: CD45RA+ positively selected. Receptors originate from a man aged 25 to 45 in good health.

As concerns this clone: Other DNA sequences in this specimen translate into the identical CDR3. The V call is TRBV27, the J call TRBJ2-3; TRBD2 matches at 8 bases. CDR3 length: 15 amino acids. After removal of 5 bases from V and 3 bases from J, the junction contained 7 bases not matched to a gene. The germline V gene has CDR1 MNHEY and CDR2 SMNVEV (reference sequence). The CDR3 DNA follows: TGTGCCAGCAGTCTTCGTTTAGCGGGAACAGATACGCAGTATTTT. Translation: CASSLRLAGTDTQYF.

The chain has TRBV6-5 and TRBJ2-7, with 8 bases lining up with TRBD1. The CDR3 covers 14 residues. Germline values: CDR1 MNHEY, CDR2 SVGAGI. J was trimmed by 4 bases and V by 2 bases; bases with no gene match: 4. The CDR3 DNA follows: TGTGCCAGCAGTTACGTCGGACAGGGTTACGAGCAGTACTTC. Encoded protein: CASSYVGQGYEQYF.

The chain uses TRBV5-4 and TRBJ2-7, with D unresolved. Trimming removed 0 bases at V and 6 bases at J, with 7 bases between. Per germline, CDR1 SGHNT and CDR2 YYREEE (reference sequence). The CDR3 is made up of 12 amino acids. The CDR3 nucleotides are TGTGCCAGCAGCTTGGATGCCTCCGAGCAGTACTTC. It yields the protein CASSLDASEQYF.

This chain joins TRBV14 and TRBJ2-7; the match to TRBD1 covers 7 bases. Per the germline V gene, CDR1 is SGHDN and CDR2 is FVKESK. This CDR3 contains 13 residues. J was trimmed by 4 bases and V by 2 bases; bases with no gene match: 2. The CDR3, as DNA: TGTGCCAGCAGCCAATACAGGGGTTACGAGCAGTACTTC. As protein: CASSQYRGYEQYF.

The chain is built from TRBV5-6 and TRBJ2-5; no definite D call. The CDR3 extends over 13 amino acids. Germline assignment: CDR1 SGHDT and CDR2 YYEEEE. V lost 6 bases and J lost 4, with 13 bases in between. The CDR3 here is CASTAGVRETQYF. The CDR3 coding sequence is TGTGCCAGCACCGCTGGGGTGAGAGAGACCCAGTACTTC.

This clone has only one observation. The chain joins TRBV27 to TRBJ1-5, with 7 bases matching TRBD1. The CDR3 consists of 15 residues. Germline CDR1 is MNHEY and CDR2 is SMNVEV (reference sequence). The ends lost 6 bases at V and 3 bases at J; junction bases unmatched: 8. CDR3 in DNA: TGTGCCAGCAGCCGACTACAGGGGAACAATCAGCCCCAGCATTTT. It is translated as CASSRLQGNNQPQHF.

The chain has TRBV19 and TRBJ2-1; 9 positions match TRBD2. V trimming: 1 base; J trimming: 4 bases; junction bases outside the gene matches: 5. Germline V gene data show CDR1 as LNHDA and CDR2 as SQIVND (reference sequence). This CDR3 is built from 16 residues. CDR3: CASSIAAAGGYNEQFF. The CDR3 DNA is TGTGCCAGTAGTATAGCGGCAGCGGGAGGTTACAATGAGCAGTTCTTC.

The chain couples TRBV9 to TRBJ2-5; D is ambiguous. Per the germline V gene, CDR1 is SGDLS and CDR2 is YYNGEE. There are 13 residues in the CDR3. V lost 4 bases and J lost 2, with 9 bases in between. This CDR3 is CASSTSGQETQYF. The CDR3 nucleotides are TGTGCCAGCAGCACGTCCGGACAAGAGACCCAGTACTTC.

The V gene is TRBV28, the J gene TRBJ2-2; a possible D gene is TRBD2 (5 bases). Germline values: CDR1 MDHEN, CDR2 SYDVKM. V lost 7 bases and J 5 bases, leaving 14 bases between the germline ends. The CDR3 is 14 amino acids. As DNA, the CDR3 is TGTGCCAGCATTTACGCGGGTCGGACCGGGGAGCTGTTTTTT. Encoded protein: CASIYAGRTGELFF.

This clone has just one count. Written as DNA, the CDR3 is TGTGCCAGCAGCGTAGCTCAGGGGACACTCCGCTACAATGAGCAGTTCTTC. Protein product: CASSVAQGTLRYNEQFF. V usage is TRBV9 and J usage is TRBJ2-1; a weak D match, TRBD1 (6 bases). Germline-derived CDR1 and CDR2 are SGDLS and YYNGEE. Trimming pared 0 bases from V and 3 bases from J, leaving 16 bases between. The CDR3 has 17 residues.

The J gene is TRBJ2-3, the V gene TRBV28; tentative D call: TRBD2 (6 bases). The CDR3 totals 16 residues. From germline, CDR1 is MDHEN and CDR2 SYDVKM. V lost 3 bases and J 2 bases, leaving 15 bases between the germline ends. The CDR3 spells CASSFWGRSATDTQYF. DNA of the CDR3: TGTGCCAGCAGTTTTTGGGGGAGGTCGGCCACAGATACGCAGTATTTT.

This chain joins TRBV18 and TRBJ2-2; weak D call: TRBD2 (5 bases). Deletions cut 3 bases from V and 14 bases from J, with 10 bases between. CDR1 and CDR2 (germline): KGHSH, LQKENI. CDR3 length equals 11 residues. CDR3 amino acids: CASSPEGVLFF. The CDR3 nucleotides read TGTGCCAGCTCACCTGAGGGCGTACTGTTTTTT.

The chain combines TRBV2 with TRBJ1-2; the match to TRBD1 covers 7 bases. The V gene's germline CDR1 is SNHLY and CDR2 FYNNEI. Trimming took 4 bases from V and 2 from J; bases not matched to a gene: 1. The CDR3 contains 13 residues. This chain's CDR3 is CASSGQGNYGYTF. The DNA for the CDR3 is TGTGCCAGCAGTGGACAGGGAAACTATGGCTACACCTTC.

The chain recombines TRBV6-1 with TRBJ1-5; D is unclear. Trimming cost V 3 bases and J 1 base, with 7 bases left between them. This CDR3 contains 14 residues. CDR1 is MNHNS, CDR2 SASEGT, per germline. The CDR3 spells CASSDHLSNQPQHF. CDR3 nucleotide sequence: TGTGCCAGCAGTGATCACCTAAGCAATCAGCCCCAGCATTTT.

The CDR3 DNA reads as TGTGCCAGCAGCTTGGCCGCAGGAACCATATATTTT. Encoded protein: CASSLAAGTIYF. The rearrangement joins TRBV5-6 to TRBJ1-3; D gene unclear. This CDR3 is built from 12 residues. The germline V and J ends were trimmed by 0 bases and 10 bases, with 8 bases remaining between them. CDR1 is SGHDT, CDR2 YYEEEE, per germline.

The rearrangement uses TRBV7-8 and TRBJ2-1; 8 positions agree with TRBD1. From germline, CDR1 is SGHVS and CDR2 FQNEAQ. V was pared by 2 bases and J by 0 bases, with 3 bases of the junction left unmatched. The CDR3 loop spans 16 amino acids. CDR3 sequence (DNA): TGTGCCAGCAGCTTAAACAGGGGGAGCTCCTACAATGAGCAGTTCTTC. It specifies CASSLNRGSSYNEQFF.

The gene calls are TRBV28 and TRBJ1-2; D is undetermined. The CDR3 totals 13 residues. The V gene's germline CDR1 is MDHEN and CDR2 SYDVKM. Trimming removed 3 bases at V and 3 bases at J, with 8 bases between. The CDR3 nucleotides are TGTGCCAGCAGTTTGCCGACCGACTATGGCTACACCTTC. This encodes CASSLPTDYGYTF.

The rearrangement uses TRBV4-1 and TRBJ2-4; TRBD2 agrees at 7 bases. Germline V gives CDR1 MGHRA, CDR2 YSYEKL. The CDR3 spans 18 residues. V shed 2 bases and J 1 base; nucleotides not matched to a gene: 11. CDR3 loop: CASSQYWEGLVAKNIQYF. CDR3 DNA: TGCGCCAGCAGCCAATACTGGGAGGGCCTTGTGGCCAAAAACATTCAGTACTTC.

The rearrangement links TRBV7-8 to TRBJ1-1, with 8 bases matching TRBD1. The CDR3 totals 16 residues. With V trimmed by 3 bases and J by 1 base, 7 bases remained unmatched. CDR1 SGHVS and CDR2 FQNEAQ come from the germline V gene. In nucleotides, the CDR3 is TGTGCCAGCAGCTTTCAGGGGGCCGGCAGGAACACTGAAGCTTTCTTT. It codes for CASSFQGAGRNTEAFF.

CDR3 nucleotides: TGCGCCAGCAGCGGGGGTGGGACAGGGTTCGATGAGCAGTTCTTC. Amino acids: CASSGGGTGFDEQFF. The chain combines TRBV5-1 with TRBJ2-1; 9 bases are shared with TRBD1. V shed 4 bases, J shed 8 bases, and the junction held 10 bases outside the gene matches. The CDR3 totals 15 residues. Per germline, CDR1 SGHRS and CDR2 YFSETQ.

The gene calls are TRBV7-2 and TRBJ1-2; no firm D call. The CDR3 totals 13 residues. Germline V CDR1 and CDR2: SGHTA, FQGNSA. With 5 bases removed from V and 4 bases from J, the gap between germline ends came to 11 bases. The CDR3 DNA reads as TGTGCCAGCAGCCGCCTGGGGTTCTATGGCTACACCTTC. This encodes CASSRLGFYGYTF.

In nucleotides, the CDR3 is TGTGCCAGCAGCTTAGCGTTCGGTCTAGCGGGAGTCCAAGAGACCCAGTACTTC. It codes for CASSLAFGLAGVQETQYF. This chain joins TRBV7-2 and TRBJ2-5; 10 positions agree with TRBD2. Trimming at V came to 0 bases and at J to 1 base, leaving 8 bases not matched to a gene. This CDR3 contains 18 residues. Germline V gene data show CDR1 as SGHTA and CDR2 as FQGNSA.

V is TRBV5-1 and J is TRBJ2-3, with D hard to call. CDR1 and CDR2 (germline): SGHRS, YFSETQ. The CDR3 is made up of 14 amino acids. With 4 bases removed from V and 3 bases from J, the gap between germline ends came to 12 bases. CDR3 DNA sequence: TGCGCCAGCAGCCTACCTAAGTCGACAGATACGCAGTATTTT. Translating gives CASSLPKSTDTQYF. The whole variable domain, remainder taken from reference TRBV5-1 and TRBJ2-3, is KAGVTQTPRYLIKTRGQQVTLSCSPISGHRSVSWYQQTPGQGLQFLFEYFSETQRNKGNFPGRFSGRQFSNSRSEMNVSTLELGDSALYLCASSLPKSTDTQYFGPGTRLTVL.

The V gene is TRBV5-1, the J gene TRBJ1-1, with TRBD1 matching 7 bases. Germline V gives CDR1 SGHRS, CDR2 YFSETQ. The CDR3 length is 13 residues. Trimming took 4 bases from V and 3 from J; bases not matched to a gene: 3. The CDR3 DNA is TGCGCCAGCAGCATAGGGACAGACACTGAAGCTTTCTTT. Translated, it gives CASSIGTDTEAFF.

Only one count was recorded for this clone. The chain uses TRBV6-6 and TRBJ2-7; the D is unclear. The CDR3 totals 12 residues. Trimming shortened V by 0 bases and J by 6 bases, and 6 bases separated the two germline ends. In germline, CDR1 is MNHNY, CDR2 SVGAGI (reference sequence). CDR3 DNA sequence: TGTGCCAGCAGTTACTCGAGAAGCGAGCAGTACTTC. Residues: CASSYSRSEQYF.

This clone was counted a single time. CDR3 nucleotides: TGCGCCAGCAGCCCGACGTTTCGGGGGGCCACTGAAGCTTTCTTT. The encoded protein is CASSPTFRGATEAFF. The rearrangement uses TRBV5-1 and TRBJ1-1; D may be TRBD1 (6 bases). Germline CDR1 and CDR2: SGHRS and YFSETQ. The V end was cut by 4 bases, the J end by 4 bases, with 17 bases between. The CDR3 length is 15 residues.

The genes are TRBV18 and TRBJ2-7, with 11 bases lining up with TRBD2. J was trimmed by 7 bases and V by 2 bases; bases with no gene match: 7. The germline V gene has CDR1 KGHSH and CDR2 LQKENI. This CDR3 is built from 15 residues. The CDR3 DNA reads TGTGCCAGCTCACCAATAGCGGGAGGGCCAGAAGAGCAGTACTTC. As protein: CASSPIAGGPEEQYF.

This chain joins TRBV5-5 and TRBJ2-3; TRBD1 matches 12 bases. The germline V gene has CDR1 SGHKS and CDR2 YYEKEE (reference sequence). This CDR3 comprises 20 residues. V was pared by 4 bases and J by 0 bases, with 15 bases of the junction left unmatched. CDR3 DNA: TGTGCCAGCAGCCCCGTCGGGGGGACAGGGGGCGGAAAAAGCACAGATACGCAGTATTTT. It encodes CASSPVGGTGGGKSTDTQYF.

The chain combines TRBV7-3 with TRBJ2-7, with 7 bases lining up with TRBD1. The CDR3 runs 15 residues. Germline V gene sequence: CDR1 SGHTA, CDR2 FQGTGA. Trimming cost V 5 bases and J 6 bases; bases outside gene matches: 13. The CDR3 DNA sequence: TGTGCCAGCAGCAAACCAACAGGGGCCGCAGGCGAGCAGTACTTC. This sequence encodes CASSKPTGAAGEQYF. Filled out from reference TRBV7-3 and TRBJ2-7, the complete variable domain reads GAGVSQTPSNKVTEKGKYVELRCDPISGHTALYWYRQSLGQGPEFLIYFQGTGAADDSGLPNDRFFAVRPEGSVSTLKIQRTERGDSAVYLCASSKPTGAAGEQYFGPGTRLTVT.